This T cell receptor (beta chain) stems from a study of cytomegalovirus exposure and HLA in healthy donors. V was shortened by 7 bases and J by 6 bases, with 22 bases between the two germline ends. Looked up from germline, CDR1 is MNHNY and CDR2 is SVGAGI (reference sequence). This CDR3 region has 16 residues. PCR involved 60 Vbeta and 13 Jbeta primers. TCRdb's copy holds only in-frame clones and misses some; the assay was immunoSEQ multiplex PCR. Counted here are under 200,000 clones, 60% to 85% occurring once; the ten biggest clones make up over 2.5%. Study-wide points: Most subjects had HLA-A and HLA-B alleles reportedly predicted accurately by TCR beta sequences. Whilst most TCR sequences proved rare, a subset of public TCRs occurred across many donors.

The donors, nominally healthy at sampling, likely had unrecorded immune exposures. Remarks on this clone: What it recognizes is unknown.

The material sequenced was PBMCs. The chain carries TRBV6-6 and TRBJ2-1; D remains ambiguous. The origin of this receptor is a female donor in good health and CMV-seronegative. CDR3 sequence: CASTIATLRPRNEQFF. The CDR3 DNA reads TGTGCCAGCACCATAGCAACCCTAAGACCACGCAATGAGCAGTTCTTC.